This entry features one TCR beta chain sequence. The sample originates from a study of control samples from healthy donors and cancer patients. The CDR3 has 15 residues. The germline V gene has CDR1 LNHDA and CDR2 SQIVND (reference sequence). V lost 2 bases, J lost 6 bases, and 13 bases lay in between. Sequencing was performed with immunoSEQ multiplex PCR; in TCRdb, only in-frame clones are kept and a portion is missing. Of around 82,000 clones detected, 70% to 90% appear once; the ten largest clones hold more than 5.5%. This clonotype was sampled from a man over 45 in good health. The sample comprised blood. This chain joins TRBV19 and TRBJ2-2; D possibly corresponds to TRBD2 (5 bases). The CDR3 DNA sequence: TGTGCCAGTAGTATAAAAAGCGGTGTTCCCGGGGAGCTGTTTTTT. It codes for CASSIKSGVPGELFF.